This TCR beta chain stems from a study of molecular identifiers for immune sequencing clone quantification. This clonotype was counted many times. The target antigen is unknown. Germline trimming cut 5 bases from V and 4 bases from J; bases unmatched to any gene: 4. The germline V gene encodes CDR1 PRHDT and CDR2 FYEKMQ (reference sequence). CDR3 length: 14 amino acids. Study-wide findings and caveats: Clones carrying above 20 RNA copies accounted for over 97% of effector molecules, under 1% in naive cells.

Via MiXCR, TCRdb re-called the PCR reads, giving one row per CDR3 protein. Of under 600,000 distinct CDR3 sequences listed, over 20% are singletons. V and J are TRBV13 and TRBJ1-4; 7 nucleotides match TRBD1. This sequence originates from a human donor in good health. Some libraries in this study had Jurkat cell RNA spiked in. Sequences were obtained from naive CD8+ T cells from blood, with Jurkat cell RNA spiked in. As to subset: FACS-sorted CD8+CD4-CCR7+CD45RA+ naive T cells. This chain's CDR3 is CASSHTGVNEKLFF. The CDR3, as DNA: TGTGCCAGCAGCCATACAGGGGTTAATGAAAAACTGTTTTTT.